This T cell receptor beta chain is drawn from a study of OX40 agonist ivuxolimab in advanced cancers. About the full investigation: Ivuxolimab was a fully human IgG2 agonistic monoclonal antibody targeting the costimulatory receptor OX40 (CD134). The paper describes the monotherapy dose-escalation part (N of about 47 patients) of the phase I trial of ivuxolimab. Prior anti-PD-1, anti-PD-L1 or anti-CTLA-4 therapy was permitted, and 30% to 50% of dose-escalation patients had received checkpoint inhibitors. Three dose-escalation patients achieved partial responses, one with hepatocellular carcinoma and two with cutaneous melanoma. Of the approximately 50 patients in dose escalation, 19 had hepatocellular carcinoma, about 15 had melanoma, 9 had renal cell carcinoma and 9 had head and neck cancer. The dose-escalation cohort was 82.7% male with a mean age of roughly 60 years, ranging from roughly 20 to 80. Intravenous ivuxolimab was administered to patients every 2 weeks at six dose levels: 0.01, 0.1, 0.3, 1.5, 3 and 10 mg/kg. The purpose of peripheral TCRbeta sequencing was to test whether ivuxolimab changed TCR sequence diversity and led to clonal T-cell expansion.

Between the V and J ends, shortened by 7 bases and 2 bases respectively, the junction contains 14 bases. CDR1 LGHNA and CDR2 YNFKEQ were looked up in the germline V gene. The CDR3 runs 15 amino acids, cysteine and phenylalanine included. The kept DNA is CDR3 alone, 45 bases in frame from the first base. The trial excluded patients who had a history of autoimmune disease or were on systemic immunosuppression. Peripheral blood for TCR sequencing was drawn from every dose cohort at baseline, at cycle 4 day 1 and at cycle 7 day 1. The samples were drawn from a first-in-human, open-label, multicenter phase I dose-escalation trial of ivuxolimab. Adults with locally advanced or metastatic melanoma, renal cell carcinoma, hepatocellular carcinoma or head and neck squamous cell carcinoma were enrolled in the trial. Before TCR sequencing, CD4+ T cells and CD8+ T cells from peripheral blood were sorted into separate populations.

In the case of this clone: The clone's antigen remains unknown. Qualities for individual bases were not recorded, and no much larger clone is one base off.

Overall study outcomes, separate from this receptor: In the 0.1-3.0 mg/kg groups, partial responders had among the lowest normalized peripheral clonal expansion, particularly in CD8+ T cells. Which antigens the clonally expanded peripheral T cells were specific for was not determined. Low levels of normalized T-cell clonal expansion were also seen in some patients who did not respond. After ivuxolimab, CD8+ T cells had more expanded clones than CD4+ T cells on average. At doses from 0.1 to 3.0 mg/kg, clonal expansion was seen in both CD4+ and CD8+ blood T cells between baseline and week 6.

For sequencing of the TCRbeta CDR3 region, genomic DNA was extracted from the sorted cells. The immunoSEQ Assay was used for sequencing of TCRbeta CDR3 regions. Here the immuneACCESS table is served through TCRdb, limited to in-frame sequences with V and J called. Missing clones are a known gap in these copies; in checked studies unresolved V genes cover under half, and the rest lacks a known reason. The sample table lists more than 55,000 clones, roughly 87% of them with a count of one. The ten largest account for 4% to 5.5% of the sample. This sequence was found in an adult with an advanced solid tumor such as melanoma, head and neck, liver or kidney cancer. Sample: CD4+ or CD8+ T cells sorted from blood, taken in a trial of the OX40 agonist ivuxolimab. Recombination connected TRBV4-2 to TRBJ2-2; the D gene is possibly TRBD1 or TRBD2, with 5 bases matching each. The nucleotide sequence is given as TGTGCCAGCACCCGGGACGGATTAAACACCGGGGAGCTGTTTTTT. Translated, it reads CASTRDGLNTGELFF.